These T cell receptor beta chains were read from a single sample in a study of blood T cell repertoires in COVID-19. Libraries were prepared by immunoSEQ multiplex PCR; TCRdb keeps only in-frame clonotypes and omits some of them. The sample shows around 250,000 clones, under 90% of them seen only once. The specimen sequenced was PBMCs or T cells enriched from blood (not recorded which). The receptors derive from a man aged 30 to 39 with acute COVID-19. The conserved cysteine and the conserved F or W are not part of the CDR3 here. Fields, in order: V gene, J gene, CDR3 length, CDR3 protein.

TRBV29-1	TRBJ2-1	12	SVLRPKLENEQF
TRBV5-4	TRBJ2-1	9	AIQGLHEQF
TRBV12-3/TRBV12-4	TRBJ1-1	11	ASRTVPPGEAF
TRBV7-9	TRBJ1-5	17	ASSDGTDLHPLFNQPQH
TRBV28	TRBJ1-2	14	ASRAPSGTGGYGYT
TRBV7-8	TRBJ2-3	13	ASRASGRLTDTQY
TRBV18	TRBJ2-5	14	ASSPEGLAGVETQY
TRBV11-3	TRBJ2-5	12	ASSLVRGQETQY
TRBV18	TRBJ1-1	12	ASSPLFAETEAF
TRBV18	TRBJ1-2	9	ASSSSGGYT
TRBV11-3	TRBJ2-3	11	ASSPGLADTQY
TRBV24-1	TRBJ1-2	11	ATSDRANYGYT
TRBV7-9	TRBJ1-5	13	ASSLAGGPNQPQH
TRBV7-8	TRBJ1-2	13	ASSLASGTGDGYT
TRBV3-1/TRBV3-2	TRBJ1-3	15	ASSLDLLVSSGNTIY
TRBV20-1	TRBJ1-2	14	SASPPGLRDGYGYT
TRBV28	TRBJ2-4	13	ASSTLQGIKNIQY
TRBV18	TRBJ1-1	15	ASSPGSQFAMNTEAF
TRBV21-1	TRBJ2-1	15	ASSKGSISGRGNEQF
TRBV11-3	TRBJ2-2	10	ASSFLFGELF
TRBV2	TRBJ1-3	14	ASSERGTVSGNTIY
TRBV28	TRBJ1-4	13	ASSFQGTTNEKLF
TRBV9	TRBJ1-2	10	ASDSSHYGYT
TRBV9	TRBJ1-2	12	ASSPRGQGSGYT
TRBV5-3	TRBJ1-1	18	ARSGWDFRTRGGLNTEAF
TRBV25-1	TRBJ2-1	13	ASSEPRGPYNEQF
TRBV7-8	TRBJ1-5	15	ASSLGDRKFGNQPQH
TRBV19	TRBJ1-2	13	ASTLFDEHGYGYT
TRBV27	TRBJ2-5	12	ASSMTYSQETQY